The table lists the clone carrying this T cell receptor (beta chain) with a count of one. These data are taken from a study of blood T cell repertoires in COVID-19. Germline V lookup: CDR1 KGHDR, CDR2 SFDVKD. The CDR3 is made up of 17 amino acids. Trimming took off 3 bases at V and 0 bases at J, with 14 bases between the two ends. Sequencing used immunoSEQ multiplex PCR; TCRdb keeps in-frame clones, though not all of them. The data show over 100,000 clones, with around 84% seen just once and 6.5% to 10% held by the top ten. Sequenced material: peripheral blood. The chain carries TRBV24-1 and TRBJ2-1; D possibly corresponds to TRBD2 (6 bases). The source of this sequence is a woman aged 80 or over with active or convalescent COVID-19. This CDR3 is CATSDLGTAGSYNEQFF. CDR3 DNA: TGTGCCACCAGTGATCTAGGGACTGCCGGCTCCTACAATGAGCAGTTCTTC.